Following are 10 T cell receptor beta chains from one sample sequenced in a study of blood T cell repertoires in COVID-19. Clones were sequenced by immunoSEQ multiplex PCR, and TCRdb holds only the in-frame ones, with some missing. Among approximately 67,000 clones listed, around nine tenths were seen once. Sequenced: peripheral blood. These receptors were taken from a woman older than 75 with acute or convalescent COVID-19.

The chain combines TRBV6-1 with TRBJ1-5; a weak D match, TRBD1 (5 bases). In germline, CDR1 is MNHNS, CDR2 SASEGT. The CDR3 sequence is 13 residues long. With 6 bases removed from V and 3 bases from J, the gap between germline ends came to 9 bases. The CDR3: CASRTGPNQPQHF. CDR3 coding DNA: TGTGCCAGCAGAACAGGTCCCAATCAGCCCCAGCATTTT.

The sample holds a few counts of this clone. V gene TRBV21-1 combines with J gene TRBJ2-5; the table's TRBD2 call for D was not verified on the DNA. TRBV21-1 is a recognized pseudogene. The CDR3 is 16 amino acids. The CDR3 DNA reads TGTGCCAGCAGCACCCCTAGCGGGAGGGCCCGGGAGACCCAGTACTTC. This encodes CASSTPSGRARETQYF.

The chain is built from TRBV18 and TRBJ1-2, with D hard to call. The CDR3 has 13 residues. Germline V gene lookup returns CDR1 KGHSH and CDR2 LQKENI. V dropped 3 bases and J dropped 4 bases, with 9 bases sitting between them. This CDR3 reads CASSPLESYGYTF. CDR3 in DNA: TGTGCCAGCTCACCCCTCGAGTCCTATGGCTACACCTTC.

V gene TRBV6-5 combines with J gene TRBJ2-3; 7 bases agree with TRBD2. V dropped 7 bases and J dropped 2; count of bases not matched to a gene: 6. This CDR3 has 14 amino acids. Germline V gene data show CDR1 as MNHEY and CDR2 as SVGAGI. The CDR3 sequence: CASTLLANTDTQYF. The CDR3 DNA reads TGTGCCAGCACCCTACTAGCGAACACAGATACGCAGTATTTT.

V is TRBV20-1 and J is TRBJ2-7; D is unresolved. The CDR3 contains 10 residues. The V and J ends lost 5 bases and 5 bases respectively, with 7 bases between them. CDR1 and CDR2 (germline): DFQATT, SNEGSKA (reference sequence). The CDR3 region is CSADINEQYF. CDR3 DNA: TGCAGTGCTGACATCAACGAGCAGTACTTC.

The V call is TRBV28, the J call TRBJ1-2; TRBD1 matches 8 bases. This CDR3 is 14 amino acids long. Trimming cost V 8 bases and J 4 bases; bases outside gene matches: 9. Germline V gives CDR1 MDHEN, CDR2 SYDVKM. The CDR3 DNA is TGTGCCAGCGGGGGCAGGGGGCGGATCTATGGCTACACCTTC. Its translation: CASGGRGRIYGYTF.

This chain joins TRBV5-1 and TRBJ1-1; D is uncertain. CDR1 and CDR2 (germline): SGHRS, YFSETQ. V lost 4 bases and J lost 1, with 8 bases in between. This CDR3 has 13 residues. The CDR3 sequence is CASSVQPNTEAFF. For the CDR3, the DNA is TGCGCCAGCAGCGTACAACCGAACACTGAAGCTTTCTTT.

J is TRBJ2-3 and V is TRBV7-9; tentatively, D is TRBD1 (6 bases). Germline values: CDR1 SEHNR, CDR2 FQNEAQ (reference sequence). This CDR3 contains 13 residues. V lost 3 bases to trimming and J lost 8 bases, with 12 bases between them. CDR3 loop: CASSFGGRVTQYF. CDR3 in DNA: TGTGCCAGCAGCTTTGGGGGCCGGGTTACGCAGTATTTT.

The rearrangement uses TRBV7-9 and TRBJ1-1; TRBD1 might be the D (5 bases). V lost 0 bases and J lost 4, with 12 bases in between. The V gene's germline CDR1 is SEHNR and CDR2 FQNEAQ (reference sequence). The CDR3 is 15 amino acids. The DNA for the CDR3 is TGTGCCAGCAGCTTAGCGGGGGGACGGGTCACTGAAGCTTTCTTT. As protein: CASSLAGGRVTEAFF.

CDR3 bases: TGTGCCAGCAGCGTAGGGACAGGGGGTAAAACTGAAGCTTTCTTT. This translates into CASSVGTGGKTEAFF. The chain employs TRBV9 and TRBJ1-1; 10 positions match TRBD1. Germline CDR1 is SGDLS and CDR2 is YYNGEE. Losses at the gene ends were 0 bases for V and 5 bases for J; bases not matched to a gene: 4. The CDR3 has 15 residues.